This TCR beta chain originates from a study of regulatory T cells in long-lasting Graves disease. This clonotype was seen repeatedly, ten times or more. The CDR3 sequence is 15 residues long. CDR1 and CDR2 from the germline V gene are MNHNS and SASEGT. V was pared by 3 bases and J by 0 bases, with 12 bases between. Arm-PCR of CDR3 regions and iRepertoire HTBI primers were used to build TCR beta libraries. MiXCR was run by TCRdb on the multiplex PCR reads, yielding one entry per CDR3 protein. The sample carries 500,000 or so distinct CDR3 sequences, about 16% recorded once. Indicated time point: newly diagnosed GD, antithyroid drugs for less than 3 months. PBMCs provided the RNA from which the TCR library was made. The data were also submitted as part of a second study, on T cells in Graves' hyperthyroidism and ophthalmopathy.

The sequences come from peripheral blood mononuclear cells (PBMCs), collected at new diagnosis, from a patient treated with antithyroid drugs. This TCR was sampled from a woman aged 35-60 years with Graves disease. The chain carries TRBV6-1 and TRBJ2-7, with D perhaps matching TRBD1 (5 bases). Here the CDR3 reads CASSERGDSSYEQYF. CDR3 nucleotides: TGTGCCAGCAGTGAGAGAGGCGACAGCTCCTACGAGCAGTACTTC.